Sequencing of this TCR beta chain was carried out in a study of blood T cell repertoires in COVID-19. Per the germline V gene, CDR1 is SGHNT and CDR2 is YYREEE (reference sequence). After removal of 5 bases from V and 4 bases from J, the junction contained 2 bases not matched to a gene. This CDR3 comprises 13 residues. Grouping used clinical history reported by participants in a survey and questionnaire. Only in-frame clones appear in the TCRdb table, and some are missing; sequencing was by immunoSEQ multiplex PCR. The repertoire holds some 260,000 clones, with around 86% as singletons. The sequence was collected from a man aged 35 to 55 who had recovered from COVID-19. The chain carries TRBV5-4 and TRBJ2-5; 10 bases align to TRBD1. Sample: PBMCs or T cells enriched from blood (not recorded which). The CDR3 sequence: CASRRTGGETQYF. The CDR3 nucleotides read TGTGCCAGCAGACGGACAGGGGGAGAGACCCAGTACTTC. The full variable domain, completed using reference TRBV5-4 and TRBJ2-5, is ETGVTQSPTHLIKTRGQQVTLRCSSQSGHNTVSWYQQALGQGPQFIFQYYREEENGRGNFPPRFSGLQFPNYSSELNVNALELDDSALYLCASRRTGGETQYFGPGTRLLVL.